A selection of T cell receptor beta chains follows, all from one sample in a study of blood T cell repertoires in COVID-19. Assay used: immunoSEQ multiplex PCR; TCRdb lists only in-frame clones, some missing. In the table there are about 190,000 clones, roughly 84% of which are singletons. Sequencing was performed on peripheral blood. These receptors were collected from a human donor in a cohort sampled during active COVID-19. Both conserved end residues are part of each CDR3. The order of the fields is D gene, V gene, J gene, clone size, CDR3 protein, CDR3 DNA. The D gene is left open where the match is weak. A clone size is listed for some rows: how often the clone was seen (once, few, many), or a class if it is expanded.

d_call: TRBD1
v_call: TRBV29-1
j_call: TRBJ1-2
clone_size: -
cdr3_aa: CSVADRINYGYTF
cdr3_nt: TGCAGCGTAGCGGACAGGATTAACTATGGCTACACCTTC

d_call: TRBD2
v_call: TRBV5-1
j_call: TRBJ2-5
clone_size: -
cdr3_aa: CASSGILAGAVETQYF
cdr3_nt: TGCGCCAGCAGCGGGATACTAGCGGGAGCTGTAGAGACCCAGTACTTC

d_call: -
v_call: TRBV19
j_call: TRBJ1-5
clone_size: few
cdr3_aa: CASSPQGEGNQPQHF
cdr3_nt: TGTGCCAGTAGTCCTCAGGGTGAGGGCAATCAGCCCCAGCATTTT

d_call: TRBD1
v_call: TRBV29-1
j_call: TRBJ1-4
clone_size: -
cdr3_aa: CSVRTGEAEKLFF
cdr3_nt: TGCAGCGTACGGACAGGAGAGGCTGAAAAACTGTTTTTT

d_call: -
v_call: TRBV10-3
j_call: TRBJ2-3
clone_size: -
cdr3_aa: CAIRALATDTQYF
cdr3_nt: TGTGCCATCAGAGCCCTCGCCACAGATACGCAGTATTTT

d_call: -
v_call: TRBV2
j_call: TRBJ1-2
clone_size: -
cdr3_aa: CASRRGGYTF
cdr3_nt: TGTGCCAGCAGGCGGGGTGGCTACACCTTC

d_call: TRBD1
v_call: TRBV5-1
j_call: TRBJ1-3
clone_size: -
cdr3_aa: CASSFGIDRALGNTIYF
cdr3_nt: TGCGCCAGCAGCTTTGGAATCGACAGGGCACTTGGAAACACCATATATTTT

d_call: -
v_call: TRBV11-2
j_call: TRBJ1-1
clone_size: -
cdr3_aa: CASSPRVGRNTEAFF
cdr3_nt: TGTGCCAGCAGCCCCAGGGTGGGCCGAAACACTGAAGCTTTCTTT

d_call: -
v_call: TRBV12-3/TRBV12-4
j_call: TRBJ1-5
clone_size: -
cdr3_aa: CASSTPSGQPQHF
cdr3_nt: TGTGCCAGCAGTACGCCGTCGGGTCAGCCCCAGCATTTT

d_call: -
v_call: TRBV10-3
j_call: TRBJ1-2
clone_size: -
cdr3_aa: CAISEWPGLNKGYTF
cdr3_nt: TGTGCCATCAGTGAGTGGCCAGGGCTTAACAAGGGCTACACCTTC

d_call: TRBD2
v_call: TRBV2
j_call: TRBJ2-3
clone_size: -
cdr3_aa: CASQRGLTDTQYF
cdr3_nt: TGTGCCTCCCAGCGGGGGCTCACAGATACGCAGTATTTT

d_call: TRBD2
v_call: TRBV5-1
j_call: TRBJ2-3
clone_size: -
cdr3_aa: CASSLDDTGGGTDTQYF
cdr3_nt: TGCGCCAGCAGCTTGGACGACACGGGAGGGGGGACAGATACGCAGTATTTT

d_call: -
v_call: TRBV3-1/TRBV3-2
j_call: TRBJ1-2
clone_size: once
cdr3_aa: CASSQVQGYGYTF
cdr3_nt: TGTGCCAGCAGCCAAGTACAGGGCTATGGCTACACCTTC

d_call: TRBD1
v_call: TRBV18
j_call: TRBJ1-1
clone_size: -
cdr3_aa: CASSPSRPGTGPPYF
cdr3_nt: TGTGCCAGCTCACCAAGTAGGCCCGGGACAGGGCCACCATACTTT

d_call: -
v_call: TRBV7-2
j_call: TRBJ1-5
clone_size: -
cdr3_aa: CASSLAPPGAINQPQHF
cdr3_nt: TGTGCCAGCAGCTTAGCCCCCCCAGGGGCGATAAATCAGCCCCAGCATTTT

d_call: -
v_call: TRBV5-1
j_call: TRBJ2-1
clone_size: -
cdr3_aa: CASSPTPDNEQFF
cdr3_nt: TGCGCCAGCAGCCCGACTCCTGACAATGAGCAGTTCTTC

d_call: -
v_call: TRBV15
j_call: TRBJ2-7
clone_size: -
cdr3_aa: CATSRGEAYEQYF
cdr3_nt: TGTGCCACCAGCAGAGGCGAAGCCTACGAGCAGTACTTC

d_call: -
v_call: TRBV3-1/TRBV3-2
j_call: TRBJ2-2
clone_size: -
cdr3_aa: CASSQVGASNTGELFF
cdr3_nt: TGTGCCAGCAGCCAAGTGGGGGCCTCGAACACCGGGGAGCTGTTTTTT

d_call: TRBD2
v_call: TRBV5-1
j_call: TRBJ2-5
clone_size: few
cdr3_aa: CASSPRTSGGRETQYF
cdr3_nt: TGCGCCAGCAGCCCGAGGACTAGCGGGGGGCGGGAGACCCAGTACTTC

d_call: TRBD2
v_call: TRBV7-6
j_call: TRBJ2-1
clone_size: once
cdr3_aa: CASSLILAGGGGEQFF
cdr3_nt: TGTGCCAGCAGCTTAATACTAGCGGGAGGGGGTGGTGAGCAGTTCTTC

d_call: -
v_call: TRBV11-3
j_call: TRBJ2-1
clone_size: -
cdr3_aa: CASSPGFDTSDEQFF
cdr3_nt: TGTGCCAGCAGCCCCGGTTTTGACACCTCCGATGAGCAGTTCTTC

d_call: -
v_call: TRBV19
j_call: TRBJ2-2
clone_size: -
cdr3_aa: CASSITRVTGELFF
cdr3_nt: TGTGCCAGTAGTATTACCAGGGTGACCGGGGAGCTGTTTTTT

d_call: -
v_call: TRBV28
j_call: TRBJ2-2
clone_size: -
cdr3_aa: CASSVAATGELFF
cdr3_nt: TGTGCCAGCAGTGTAGCTGCTACCGGGGAGCTGTTTTTT

d_call: TRBD2
v_call: TRBV6-1
j_call: TRBJ2-5
clone_size: once
cdr3_aa: CASSEMRGAGHPYF
cdr3_nt: TGTGCCAGCAGTGAGATGCGGGGGGCAGGGCACCCGTACTTC

d_call: -
v_call: TRBV20-1
j_call: TRBJ2-5
clone_size: -
cdr3_aa: CSAPRGETQYF
cdr3_nt: TGCAGTGCCCCAAGGGGGGAGACCCAGTACTTC

d_call: TRBD2
v_call: TRBV5-1
j_call: TRBJ2-3
clone_size: once
cdr3_aa: CASSPQASGRFTDTQYF
cdr3_nt: TGCGCCAGCAGCCCCCAAGCTAGCGGCAGGTTCACAGATACGCAGTATTTT

d_call: -
v_call: TRBV19
j_call: TRBJ2-1
clone_size: -
cdr3_aa: CASSRGNYNEQFF
cdr3_nt: TGTGCCAGTAGCCGCGGAAACTACAATGAGCAGTTCTTC

d_call: -
v_call: TRBV28
j_call: TRBJ1-5
clone_size: -
cdr3_aa: CASRTRQHQPQHF
cdr3_nt: TGTGCCAGCAGGACCAGACAACATCAGCCCCAGCATTTT